The present entry profiles one T cell receptor (beta chain) with its context. V shed 3 bases and J 2 bases; nucleotides not matched to a gene: 11. The CDR3 is made up of 17 amino acids. Germline CDR1 KGHSH, CDR2 LQKENI. The sample comes from a study of blood T cell repertoires in COVID-19. Study information: There were acute and convalescent COVID-19 samples, and they came from the United States, Italy and Spain. From T cells, B-cell-depleted T cells, or PBMCs came the material, which was cDNA or gDNA.

Per the authors' pipeline: Reference gene primers were amplified, and this amplification served to estimate nucleated cell counts. Sequencing used immunoSEQ multiplex PCR; TCRdb keeps in-frame clones, though not all of them. V and J calls plus clone size are reproduced from that table; the DNA served to infer D and trimming. The sample lists 130,000 to 150,000 clones; approximately 85% were seen once. Source material: peripheral blood. The chain has TRBV18 and TRBJ1-2, with 8 bases identical to TRBD1. The TCR was taken from a man between 65 and 85 years old with acute or convalescent COVID-19. CDR3 in amino acids: CASSPFTSDRENYGYTF. DNA for the CDR3: TGTGCCAGCTCACCTTTTACATCGGACAGGGAAAACTATGGCTACACCTTC.